A single sample gave rise to the 20 T cell receptor beta chains below, sequenced in a study of graft-versus-host responses after intestinal transplantation. Clones were read by immunoSEQ multiplex PCR, and TCRdb kept only the in-frame ones, dropping some. This table holds some 76,000 clones, more than 75% found once. Which antigens these TCRs recognize remains unknown. The sample in question was unstimulated CD8+ T cells sorted from spleen or lymph node cells, obtained before transplant. All receptors come from a human donor who was the organ donor for an intestinal transplant.

The chain links TRBV27 to TRBJ1-1, with no clear D. Germline V CDR1 and CDR2: MNHEY, SMNVEV (reference sequence). V was trimmed by 5 bases and J by 4 bases, leaving 17 bases between them. CDR3 length: 15 residues. CDR3 loop: CASSTFIPAGTEAFF. DNA of the CDR3: TGTGCCAGCAGTACTTTTATCCCTGCGGGCACTGAAGCTTTCTTT.

The CDR3 coding sequence is TGCGCCAGCAGCTCCTTTCCCGCCGGGGAGCTGTTTTTT. Amino acids: CASSSFPAGELFF. This chain connects TRBV5-1 to TRBJ2-2; unclear D gene. The CDR3 runs to 13 residues. Trimming pared 3 bases from V and 6 bases from J, leaving 9 bases between. CDR1 and CDR2 from the germline V gene are SGHRS and YFSETQ.

V and J are TRBV28 and TRBJ1-5, with TRBD1 matching over 7 bases. The CDR3 runs 15 residues. In germline, CDR1 is MDHEN, CDR2 SYDVKM. V shed 3 bases and J 7 bases; nucleotides not matched to a gene: 9. As DNA, the CDR3 is TGTGCCAGCAGTTTCGGGACAGAGTTTATGCAGCCCCAGCATTTT. It translates to CASSFGTEFMQPQHF.

In DNA form, the CDR3 reads TGTGCCAGCAGTGCGACAGGGGATTACAATGAGCAGTTCTTC. It specifies CASSATGDYNEQFF. The rearrangement uses TRBV6-4 and TRBJ2-1, with 8 bases matching TRBD1. The germline gives CDR1 MRHNA, CDR2 SNTAGT. CDR3 length: 14 amino acids. Losses at the gene ends were 4 bases for V and 4 bases for J; bases not matched to a gene: 3.

This clone was counted once. The chain is built from TRBV28 and TRBJ2-7; TRBD2 agrees at 7 bases. The CDR3 is 15 amino acids. The germline gives CDR1 MDHEN, CDR2 SYDVKM. The trim removed 4 bases at V and 2 bases at J, leaving 8 bases unmatched. In DNA, the CDR3 is TGTGCCAGCAGTTACGGACTGGCGGGGGCCTACGAGCAGTACTTC. Translating it yields CASSYGLAGAYEQYF.

This chain connects TRBV28 to TRBJ1-3; D is perhaps TRBD1 (5 bases). CDR3 size: 17 residues. Germline V gene sequence: CDR1 MDHEN, CDR2 SYDVKM. V shed 3 bases and J shed 0 bases, with 15 bases lying between them. CDR3: CASSFAPDSDSGNTIYF. CDR3 in DNA: TGTGCCAGCAGTTTCGCCCCCGACAGCGACTCTGGAAACACCATATATTTT.

This sequence joins TRBV11-1 and TRBJ2-1; 7 nucleotides align to TRBD2. J gave up 8 bases and V 0 bases, and 4 bases lay outside the gene matches. Germline V CDR1 and CDR2: SGHAT, FQDESV (reference sequence). The CDR3 runs to 14 residues. CDR3 residues: CASSLATSSHEQFF. The CDR3 region has the DNA TGTGCCAGCAGCTTAGCGACTAGCTCCCATGAGCAGTTCTTC.

The chain recombines TRBV7-2 with TRBJ1-1; D is uncertain. This CDR3 has 14 amino acids. Per the germline V gene, CDR1 is SGHTA and CDR2 is FQGNSA. V shed 1 base and J shed 4 bases, with 10 bases lying between them. The CDR3: CASSLDPGFTEAFF. In DNA, the CDR3 is TGTGCCAGCAGCTTAGATCCGGGTTTCACTGAAGCTTTCTTT.

This chain connects TRBV5-1 to TRBJ2-2; D remains ambiguous. The CDR3 totals 11 residues. CDR1 and CDR2 (germline): SGHRS, YFSETQ. V lost 5 bases, J lost 6 bases, and 5 bases lay in between. CDR3 region: CASRRAGELFF. The CDR3 region has the DNA TGCGCCAGCAGACGGGCCGGGGAGCTGTTTTTT. Based on the CDR3 plus reference TRBV5-1 and TRBJ2-2, the full variable domain is KAGVTQTPRYLIKTRGQQVTLSCSPISGHRSVSWYQQTPGQGLQFLFEYFSETQRNKGNFPGRFSGRQFSNSRSEMNVSTLELGDSALYLCASRRAGELFFGEGSRLTVL.

The chain combines TRBV5-1 with TRBJ2-3, with 14 positions matching TRBD2. Germline-derived CDR1 and CDR2 are SGHRS and YFSETQ. The CDR3 sequence is 20 residues long. The ends lost 0 bases at V and 7 bases at J; junction bases unmatched: 16. CDR3 region: CASSLADHGTSGGPIYTQYF. CDR3 in DNA: TGCGCCAGCAGCTTGGCCGATCACGGGACTAGCGGGGGCCCCATATATACGCAGTATTTT.

V usage is TRBV6-5 and J usage is TRBJ2-7; D not certain. V shed 6 bases and J shed 2 bases, with 14 bases lying between them. CDR1 MNHEY and CDR2 SVGAGI come from the germline V gene. The CDR3 sequence is 14 residues long. CDR3 residues: CASSPTGQAYEQYF. The DNA for the CDR3 is TGTGCCAGCAGCCCAACCGGGCAGGCCTACGAGCAGTACTTC.

The rearrangement uses TRBV4-1 and TRBJ2-2; 8 bases fit TRBD2. V shed 0 bases, J shed 7 bases, and the junction held 16 bases outside the gene matches. Per germline, CDR1 MGHRA and CDR2 YSYEKL. CDR3 length: 19 amino acids. CDR3 in amino acids: CASSQDWEAGGPVFGELFF. DNA of the CDR3: TGCGCCAGCAGCCAAGATTGGGAGGCGGGGGGCCCGGTATTCGGGGAGCTGTTTTTT.

This clone was detected once. The rearrangement links TRBV5-8 to TRBJ1-6, with D tentatively TRBD1 (6 bases). Germline CDR1 and CDR2: SGHTS and YDEGEE. The CDR3 totals 15 residues. Trimming took off 5 bases at V and 0 bases at J, with 9 bases between the two ends. The CDR3 DNA is TGTGCCAGCAGATCGGACAGCTCCTATAATTCACCCCTCCACTTT. As protein: CASRSDSSYNSPLHF.

The chain is built from TRBV6-6 and TRBJ2-2, with D unresolved. V gave up 6 bases and J gave up 1 base, with 6 bases separating them. The CDR3 has 13 residues. Per the germline V gene, CDR1 is MNHNY and CDR2 is SVGAGI (reference sequence). The CDR3 DNA reads TGTGCCAGCAGGACCCAGAACACCGGGGAGCTGTTTTTT. It translates to CASRTQNTGELFF.

This clone qualifies as medium-sized. This chain connects TRBV4-1 to TRBJ2-7; D possibly matches TRBD1 or TRBD2 (6 bases each). This CDR3 has 15 residues. Germline V gene lookup returns CDR1 MGHRA and CDR2 YSYEKL. V lost 2 bases, J lost 4 bases, and 15 bases lay in between. CDR3 nucleotides: TGCGCCAGCAGCCAATTCTACGGGGGCTTATACGAGCAGTACTTC. It codes for CASSQFYGGLYEQYF.

The chain carries TRBV5-6 and TRBJ2-2, with unresolved D. V was pared by 1 base and J by 6 bases, with 1 base between. Germline-derived CDR1 and CDR2 are SGHDT and YYEEEE. The CDR3 loop spans 11 amino acids. CDR3 in DNA: TGTGCCAGCAGCTTGCCCGGGGAGCTGTTTTTT. As protein: CASSLPGELFF. The full variable domain, with the rest looked up from reference TRBV5-6 and TRBJ2-2, is DAGVTQSPTHLIKTRGQQVTLRCSPKSGHDTVSWYQQALGQGPQFIFQYYEEEERQRGNFPDRFSGHQFPNYSSELNVNALLLGDSALYLCASSLPGELFFGEGSRLTVL.

This chain uses TRBV12-5 with TRBJ2-2; 11 nucleotides align to TRBD2. In germline, CDR1 is LGHNT, CDR2 FRNRAP. Trimming cost V 2 bases and J 9 bases; bases outside gene matches: 8. The CDR3 totals 16 residues. CDR3 in DNA: TGTGCTAGTGGTTTGAGCCTAGCGGGGGGCCGGCGGGAGCTGTTTTTT. This translates into CASGLSLAGGRRELFF.

The chain combines TRBV14 with TRBJ1-1; D is unresolved. The CDR3 extends over 15 amino acids. Germline values: CDR1 SGHDN, CDR2 FVKESK. The V and J ends lost 4 bases and 0 bases respectively, with 12 bases between them. CDR3 loop: CASSLLIGVNTEAFF. The CDR3 coding sequence is TGTGCCAGCAGCCTTCTAATCGGGGTGAACACTGAAGCTTTCTTT.

This chain links TRBV14 with TRBJ1-2, with D tentatively TRBD1 (6 bases). The ends were cut back, 1 base at V and 5 bases at J, with 11 bases in the middle. This CDR3 is built from 14 residues. Germline values: CDR1 SGHDN, CDR2 FVKESK. CDR3 nucleotide sequence: TGTGCCAGCAGCCAAGTCCGGGGGCTTTATGGCTACACCTTC. Translating gives CASSQVRGLYGYTF.

V is TRBV7-9 and J is TRBJ2-5; 7 bases match TRBD1. There are 13 residues in the CDR3. Losses at the gene ends were 5 bases for V and 5 bases for J; bases not matched to a gene: 5. Germline CDR1 is SEHNR and CDR2 is FQNEAQ (reference sequence). This chain's CDR3 is CASSQTGYETQYF. The CDR3 DNA sequence: TGTGCCAGCAGCCAGACAGGGTACGAGACCCAGTACTTC.